This T cell receptor (beta chain) stems from a study of persistence of HIV-infected CD4 T cells. Study background: Donors had been on suppressive ART for a median of roughly 8 years.

The CDR3 is made up of 14 amino acids. Germline V CDR1 and CDR2: MNHNS, SASEGT. The germline V and J ends were trimmed by 3 bases and 6 bases, with 14 bases remaining between them. The libraries were made with immunoSEQ version 4 in survey mode. Generated by immunoSEQ multiplex PCR, the TCRdb table keeps only in-frame clones and is missing some. The sample holds 25,000 to 35,000 clones, 78% seen once. Stimulation used approximately 9.5 ug/mL lysate from CMV-infected fibroblasts. Memory cells lacking CD40L and CD69 with high CD45RO were sorted. CD4+ T cell counts exceeded 400 cells/uL; CMV serology was positive. An approximately 19-hour stimulation of CD8-depleted PBMCs used anti-CD28/CD49d costimulation, CD40-blocking antibody and enfuvirtide. General study points: Antigen-responding cells were enriched for degenerate expanded CDR3beta sequences.

This clone was picked up one time. Antigen unknown. The sample consisted of CD4+ T cells sorted from PBMCs after roughly 18-hour stimulation, taken from a patient who received antiretroviral therapy. The receptor's source is an adult woman with HIV who was CMV-seropositive. This chain uses TRBV6-1 with TRBJ1-1; D is ambiguous. The CDR3 reads CASSENRYGSEAFF. In DNA, the CDR3 is TGTGCCAGCAGTGAGAATAGGTACGGCTCTGAAGCTTTCTTT.